What follows is one TCR beta chain and its context. The sample originates from a study of shared clonotypes between healthy human individuals. Naive CD8 cells, CD45RO-negative and positively selected for CCR7, excluded terminally differentiated effector memory CD45RA+ cells. Assay execution proceeded at the deep level. An even split of each subset's genomic DNA across several immunoSEQ plates was performed. The table came from immunoSEQ multiplex PCR; TCRdb's copy has only in-frame clones and leaves some out. The table shows approximately 810,000 clones, with around 93% occurring only once. Trimming left V 3 bases short and J 2 bases short, with 14 bases between. The germline V gene encodes CDR1 MNHEY and CDR2 SMNVEV (reference sequence). This CDR3 comprises 15 residues.

The clonotype was recovered from a man aged 25-45 years in good health. Sequencing input: naive CD8+ T cells sorted from blood. V and J are TRBV27 and TRBJ2-7, with D tentatively TRBD2 (5 bases). CDR3 nucleotides: TGTGCCAGCAGTTTTTTTGGAGGTCCTACCTACGAGCAGTACTTC. This gives the protein CASSFFGGPTYEQYF.